The entry below describes one T cell receptor beta chain. Its antigen is currently unknown. These data originate in a study of T cells in Graves' hyperthyroidism and ophthalmopathy. Broader study findings: The model foresaw ophthalmopathy a median roughly 6.5 months prior to onset.

Those with hyperthyroidism were 18 to 65 years old, newly diagnosed, and ill for under 2 months. Authors of the study amplified TCR beta CDR3 regions from RNA transcripts. First-round RT-PCR targeting the TCR CDR3 was performed with the HTBI primer set. TCRdb independently ran MiXCR on the multiplex PCR reads; one entry per CDR3 protein. The sample has over 150,000 distinct CDR3 sequences; 15% to 20% are singletons. J lost 11 bases, V lost 5 bases, and 12 bases had no gene match. The CDR3 contains 13 residues. Germline CDR1 and CDR2: DFQATT and SNEGSKA (reference sequence). The chain is built from TRBV20-1 and TRBJ1-1; 9 nucleotides line up with TRBD1. This sequence originates from a woman between 50 and 59 years old with Graves' hyperthyroidism. The specimen sequenced was blood. The CDR3 loop reads CSAGVTGGRAAFF. Here the CDR3 DNA reads TGCAGTGCTGGGGTAACAGGGGGCAGGGCGGCTTTCTTT.